This T cell receptor (beta chain) was captured by sequencing in a study of T cell responses to AZD1222 COVID-19 vaccine. Study at large: Second-dose intervals of approximately 4 or approximately 12 weeks were pooled.

Method: immunoSEQ multiplex PCR; TCRdb's copy keeps in-frame clones and lacks some. This table holds 100,000 to 150,000 clones, approximately 88% found once. V gave up 0 bases and J gave up 4 bases, with 11 bases separating them. The germline V gene encodes CDR1 LGHNA and CDR2 YNFKEQ. The CDR3 has 15 residues. This TCR derives from an adult in good health. The chain joins TRBV4-2 to TRBJ2-3; D is undetermined. The specimen comprised peripheral blood, sampled on day 0 of AZD1222 vaccination. The CDR3: CASSQDQLDADTQYF. CDR3 DNA sequence: TGTGCCAGCAGCCAAGATCAGTTAGACGCAGATACGCAGTATTTT.